This TCR beta chain emerged from a study of T cell repertoires in cytomegalovirus infection. Study context: Public TCR beta signatures were indicative of both CMV infection and a matching HLA type.

One entry per CDR3 protein results from TCRdb running MiXCR on the reads. In the table there are about 890,000 distinct CDR3 sequences, around a third of which are singletons. V dropped 5 bases and J dropped 6; count of bases not matched to a gene: 10. The CDR3 extends over 15 amino acids. Looked up from germline, CDR1 is MNHEY and CDR2 is SMNVEV (reference sequence). This clonotype turned up a few times. The antigen remains unidentified. The sequences come from cultured CD8+ T cells from PBMCs, collected from culture after CMV antigen stimulation. The source is a human donor in good health (CMV status not recorded). Some clones in this sample may be carry-over from other donors' samples. The gene calls are TRBV27 and TRBJ2-7, with 10 bases fitting TRBD1. In nucleotides, the CDR3 is TGTGCCAGCAGTCCCTTCAGGGACAGGGGAGGCGAGCAGTACTTC. It encodes CASSPFRDRGGEQYF.